The entry that follows covers one T cell receptor (beta chain) sequence. Its antigen is unidentified. This entry is derived from a study of shared clonotypes between healthy human individuals. Profiled with immunoSEQ multiplex PCR; TCRdb holds only in-frame clones, not every one. The table shows 2 million to 2.5 million clones, with about nine tenths occurring only once. In germline, CDR1 is WNHNN, CDR2 SYGVQD (reference sequence). This CDR3 has 16 amino acids. Losses at the gene ends were 6 bases for V and 8 bases for J; bases not matched to a gene: 10. Study-level findings and limits: Against clonotypes common to all four donors, non-shared ones had lower generation probabilities. It was observed that approximately 5% of naive CD4 clonotypes were shared across a handful of donors.

The sample consisted of naive CD4+ T cells from PBMCs. The subset here: CD45RA+ positively selected. The source of this sequence is a man aged 18 to 30 in good health. Some clones in this sample may be carry-over from other donors' samples. The rearrangement links TRBV10-1 to TRBJ2-1; 13 bases align to TRBD2. CDR3 protein: CASRELAGGPKDEQFF. The CDR3 DNA reads as TGCGCCAGCAGAGAACTAGCGGGAGGGCCTAAGGATGAGCAGTTCTTC.